These 20 T cell receptor beta chains share one sample of origin, sequenced in a study of OX40 agonist ivuxolimab in advanced cancers. Assay used: immunoSEQ multiplex PCR; TCRdb lists only in-frame clones, some missing. The repertoire includes tens of thousands of clones, 70% to 90% of them detected once, and 1.5% to 2% sits in the top ten. The sequencing used CD4+ or CD8+ T cells sorted from blood, collected in a trial of the OX40 agonist ivuxolimab. These receptors all come from an adult with an advanced solid tumor such as melanoma, head and neck, liver or kidney cancer.

The V call is TRBV18, the J call TRBJ2-1; D is unclear. The CDR3 spans 15 residues. CDR1 and CDR2 from the germline V gene are KGHSH and LQKENI. Trimming removed 3 bases at V and 1 base at J, with 10 bases between. The CDR3 spells CASSPSFGSYNEQFF. The CDR3 DNA reads TGTGCCAGCTCACCTTCTTTTGGTTCCTACAATGAGCAGTTCTTC.

This clone was counted between two and nine times. The V gene is TRBV9, the J gene TRBJ2-7; 9 positions match TRBD1. Per germline, CDR1 SGDLS and CDR2 YYNGEE. There are 12 residues in the CDR3. With V trimmed by 4 bases and J by 8 bases, 4 bases remained unmatched. CDR3 protein: CASSQGQGQQYF. The CDR3 DNA sequence: TGTGCCAGCAGCCAGGGACAGGGTCAGCAGTACTTC. Complete variable domain (other parts from reference TRBV9 and TRBJ2-7): DSGVTQTPKHLITATGQRVTLRCSPRSGDLSVYWYQQSLDQGLQFLIQYYNGEERAKGNILERFSAQQFPDLHSELNLSSLELGDSALYFCASSQGQGQQYFGPGTRLTVT.

This chain uses TRBV4-1 with TRBJ1-1, with TRBD1 as a possible D gene (6 bases). Germline CDR1 MGHRA, CDR2 YSYEKL. The CDR3 totals 15 residues. The germline V and J ends were trimmed by 2 bases and 2 bases, with 12 bases remaining between them. This chain's CDR3 is CASSQRGDGNTEAFF. For the CDR3, the DNA is TGCGCCAGCAGCCAAAGGGGGGATGGTAACACTGAAGCTTTCTTT.

The CDR3 DNA follows: TGTGCCACCTTACTAGCAGGCAGCACAGATACGCAGTATTTT. It encodes CATLLAGSTDTQYF. The chain links TRBV28 to TRBJ2-3, with D maybe TRBD2 (6 bases). The germline V and J ends were trimmed by 10 bases and 0 bases, with 14 bases remaining between them. This CDR3 has 14 amino acids. From germline, CDR1 is MDHEN and CDR2 SYDVKM.

The gene calls are TRBV6-6 and TRBJ2-3; 8 bases map to TRBD2. V lost 7 bases, J lost 2 bases, and 8 bases stayed unmatched. Germline V gene sequence: CDR1 MNHNY, CDR2 SVGAGI (reference sequence). The CDR3 totals 15 residues. The CDR3 sequence: CASNEQLAVTDTQYF. The CDR3 region has the DNA TGTGCCAGCAACGAACAACTAGCGGTCACAGATACGCAGTATTTT.

This clone was observed a single time. The CDR3 DNA sequence: TGTGCCAGCAGCCGAGTGACTTGGTACCAAGAGACCCAGTACTTC. As protein: CASSRVTWYQETQYF. V and J are TRBV7-9 and TRBJ2-5; no clear D gene. The V and J ends lost 5 bases and 0 bases respectively, with 13 bases between them. Germline V CDR1 and CDR2: SEHNR, FQNEAQ (reference sequence). This CDR3 contains 15 residues.

This chain uses TRBV5-1 with TRBJ2-7, with D perhaps matching TRBD2 (5 bases). V shed 5 bases and J shed 7 bases, with 19 bases lying between them. Germline loops: CDR1 SGHRS, CDR2 YFSETQ. The CDR3 covers 14 residues. CDR3 DNA: TGCGCCAGCAGGTCGGGGAATAGTGCCGGGGAGCAGTACTTC. Amino acid sequence: CASRSGNSAGEQYF.

The gene calls are TRBV13 and TRBJ1-2, with D maybe TRBD1 (6 bases). The CDR3 is made up of 12 amino acids. With 5 bases removed from V and 8 bases from J, the gap between germline ends came to 12 bases. The germline V gene has CDR1 PRHDT and CDR2 FYEKMQ (reference sequence). The chain's CDR3 is CASSEGGWGYTF. Here the CDR3 DNA reads TGTGCCAGCAGCGAAGGGGGTTGGGGCTACACCTTC.

The rearrangement uses TRBV28 and TRBJ1-4; 8 bases agree with TRBD1. Germline values: CDR1 MDHEN, CDR2 SYDVKM. This CDR3 spans 15 amino acids. V shed 4 bases and J 4 bases; nucleotides not matched to a gene: 5. DNA of the CDR3: TGTGCCAGCAGTTCGGGACAGGTAGATAATGAAAAACTGTTTTTT. Protein: CASSSGQVDNEKLFF. Based on the CDR3 plus reference TRBV28 and TRBJ1-4, the full variable domain is DVKVTQSSRYLVKRTGEKVFLECVQDMDHENMFWYRQDPGLGLRLIYFSYDVKMKEKGDIPEGYSVSREKKERFSLILESASTNQTSMYLCASSSGQVDNEKLFFGSGTQLSVL.

J is TRBJ2-7 and V is TRBV28, with 11 bases lining up with TRBD2. The CDR3 has 15 residues. Germline-derived CDR1 and CDR2 are MDHEN and SYDVKM. Losses at the gene ends were 2 bases for V and 0 bases for J; bases not matched to a gene: 0. This CDR3 reads CASSLTSGSSYEQYF. The CDR3 coding sequence is TGTGCCAGCAGTTTAACTAGCGGGAGCTCCTACGAGCAGTACTTC.

The rearrangement links TRBV14 to TRBJ1-3; TRBD1 matches at 7 bases. V lost 4 bases, J lost 1 base, and 4 bases stayed unmatched. CDR1 is SGHDN, CDR2 FVKESK, per germline. This CDR3 has 15 amino acids. CDR3 region: CASSLTQGSGNTIYF. The CDR3 DNA sequence: TGTGCCAGCAGCCTAACACAGGGGTCTGGAAACACCATATATTTT.

The chain is built from TRBV5-1 and TRBJ2-5; the match to TRBD2 covers 8 bases. J was trimmed by 3 bases and V by 10 bases; bases with no gene match: 14. The germline CDR1 and CDR2 sequences are SGHRS and YFSETQ. This CDR3 comprises 15 residues. CDR3 in DNA: TGCGCCCCGCCCCGTGGCGGGAGGATAAAAGAGACCCAGTACTTC. Protein: CAPPRGGRIKETQYF. Full variable domain (remainder filled in from reference TRBV5-1 and TRBJ2-5): KAGVTQTPRYLIKTRGQQVTLSCSPISGHRSVSWYQQTPGQGLQFLFEYFSETQRNKGNFPGRFSGRQFSNSRSEMNVSTLELGDSALYLCAPPRGGRIKETQYFGPGTRLLVL.

The V gene is TRBV19, the J gene TRBJ1-5; D might be TRBD1 (5 bases). Trimming removed 4 bases at V and 4 bases at J, with 14 bases between. Looked up from germline, CDR1 is LNHDA and CDR2 is SQIVND (reference sequence). This CDR3 is 15 amino acids long. This CDR3 is CASSSRDGINQPQHF. DNA of the CDR3: TGTGCCAGTAGTAGCCGGGACGGTATTAATCAGCCCCAGCATTTT.

The chain is built from TRBV30 and TRBJ1-1; D is ambiguous. V lost 5 bases and J 0 bases, leaving 7 bases between the germline ends. This CDR3 comprises 12 residues. The V gene's germline CDR1 is GTSNPN and CDR2 SVGIG (reference sequence). CDR3 loop: CAWARLNTEAFF. The DNA of the CDR3 is TGTGCCTGGGCCCGATTGAACACTGAAGCTTTCTTT.

This clone was seen just once. V and J are TRBV7-2 and TRBJ2-1; D remains unclear. V was cut by 6 bases and J by 5 bases, with 11 bases left in between. The CDR3 sequence is 13 residues long. CDR1 is SGHTA, CDR2 FQGNSA, per germline. The CDR3 region has the DNA TGTGCCAGCAGTTCAGACGGTAACAATGAGCAGTTCTTC. Its translation is CASSSDGNNEQFF. Full variable domain (outside the CDR3, taken from reference TRBV7-2 and TRBJ2-1): GAGVSQSPSNKVTEKGKDVELRCDPISGHTALYWYRQSLGQGLEFLIYFQGNSAPDKSGLPSDRFSAERTGGSVSTLTIQRTQQEDSAVYLCASSSDGNNEQFFGPGTRLTVL.

This chain uses TRBV6-5 with TRBJ1-2, with D possibly being TRBD1 (5 bases). CDR1 MNHEY and CDR2 SVGAGI come from the germline V gene. V was shortened by 6 bases and J by 1 base, with 12 bases between the two germline ends. The CDR3 length is 14 residues. For the CDR3, the DNA is TGTGCCAGCAGGATGACAGACTATAACTATGGCTACACCTTC. Encoded protein: CASRMTDYNYGYTF.

The chain couples TRBV7-2 to TRBJ2-2; the D is unclear. V gave up 6 bases and J gave up 6 bases, with 8 bases separating them. CDR1 and CDR2 (germline): SGHTA, FQGNSA. This CDR3 contains 12 residues. The CDR3 loop reads CASSQRAGELFF. DNA for the CDR3: TGTGCCAGCAGTCAACGGGCCGGGGAGCTGTTTTTT.

This chain uses TRBV6-1 with TRBJ2-5, with TRBD1 matching 7 bases. The CDR3 totals 13 residues. Germline CDR1 MNHNS, CDR2 SASEGT. J gave up 5 bases and V 7 bases, and 7 bases lay outside the gene matches. The CDR3 coding sequence is TGTGCCAGCACGGAGACAGGGCACGAGACCCAGTACTTC. This sequence encodes CASTETGHETQYF.

The rearrangement joins TRBV6-5 to TRBJ1-5, with 7 positions matching TRBD1. Looked up from germline, CDR1 is MNHEY and CDR2 is SVGAGI. Trimming cost V 0 bases and J 5 bases; bases outside gene matches: 4. This CDR3 comprises 15 residues. CDR3 residues: CASSYSGQVDQPQHF. As DNA, the CDR3 is TGTGCCAGCAGTTACTCCGGACAGGTAGATCAGCCCCAGCATTTT.

This chain connects TRBV7-2 to TRBJ2-1, with TRBD2 identical over 10 bases. CDR1 and CDR2 (germline): SGHTA, FQGNSA. Trimming removed 2 bases from V and 4 bases from J; junction bases left unmatched: 5. The CDR3 covers 16 residues. The CDR3 reads CASSLRWTSGYNEQFF. CDR3 nucleotide sequence: TGTGCCAGCAGCTTACGGTGGACTAGCGGATACAATGAGCAGTTCTTC.